This T cell receptor beta chain originates from a study of graft-versus-host responses after intestinal transplantation. Turning to this clone: Its antigen is unidentified.

The CDR3 extends over 15 amino acids. After removal of 3 bases from V and 2 bases from J, the junction contained 4 bases not matched to a gene. Per the germline V gene, CDR1 is MNHEY and CDR2 is SMNVEV (reference sequence). Measured with immunoSEQ multiplex PCR; TCRdb has only the in-frame clones, and not every one. The table has some 88,000 clones, approximately 94% seen once. V gene TRBV27 combines with J gene TRBJ2-7; 10 bases are shared with TRBD1. The receptor was derived from a human donor who received an intestinal transplant. The sequenced sample was unstimulated CD8+ T cells sorted from spleen or lymph node cells, obtained before intestinal transplant. DNA of the CDR3: TGTGCCAGCAGTTTTGGACAGGGGGGGACCTACGAGCAGTACTTC. It yields the protein CASSFGQGGTYEQYF.